One sample yielded the 30 T cell receptor beta chains listed below, sequenced in a study of T-cell memory formation after mild COVID-19. MiXCR, run by TCRdb on the 5' RACE reads, gives a single entry per CDR3 protein. The sample shows a few hundred thousand distinct CDR3 sequences, 13% to 15% of them seen only once. Sequenced sample: PBMCs or a T cell subset sorted from them (not recorded which). These receptors were taken from a man younger than 35 who had mild COVID-19 (a few samples of this study predate the infection). Cell type and time point are not known.

This chain uses TRBV6-2 or TRBV6-3 with TRBJ1-3; possibly TRBD1 for D (6 bases). In germline, CDR1 is MNHEY, CDR2 SVGEGT. The CDR3 consists of 16 residues. V lost 6 bases to trimming and J lost 0 bases, with 15 bases between them. The CDR3 loop reads CASSKGHTSSGNTIYF. CDR3 DNA sequence: TGTGCCAGCAGCAAGGGACACACGAGCTCTGGAAACACCATATATTTT.

This chain links TRBV29-1 with TRBJ2-5; TRBD2 aligns across 7 bases. Germline CDR1 is SQVTM and CDR2 is ANQGSEA. The CDR3 length is 16 residues. J was trimmed by 2 bases and V by 1 base; bases with no gene match: 10. The CDR3: CSVEGRLARPQETQYF. The CDR3 nucleotides read TGCAGCGTTGAAGGCCGACTAGCACGCCCGCAAGAGACCCAGTACTTC. The whole variable domain, filled in from reference TRBV29-1 and TRBJ2-5, reads SAVISQKPSRDICQRGTSLTIQCQVDSQVTMMFWYRQQPGQSLTLIATANQGSEATYESGFVIDKFPISRPNLTFSTLTVSNMSPEDSSIYLCSVEGRLARPQETQYFGPGTRLLVL.

The chain joins TRBV7-6 to TRBJ2-7; D uncertain. The CDR3 length is 15 residues. Germline loops: CDR1 SGHVS, CDR2 FNYEAQ. Trimming took off 1 base at V and 4 bases at J, with 14 bases between the two ends. The CDR3 here is CASSLGSGGLYEQYF. The CDR3 DNA reads TGTGCCAGCAGCTTAGGTAGTGGTGGTCTGTACGAGCAGTACTTC.

J is TRBJ1-5 and V is TRBV4-1, with TRBD1 matching over 7 bases. From germline, CDR1 is MGHRA and CDR2 YSYEKL. Trimming cost V 2 bases and J 0 bases; bases outside gene matches: 7. The CDR3 runs 17 residues. The CDR3 sequence is CASSQWPTGYSNQPQHF. The CDR3 DNA is TGCGCCAGCAGCCAATGGCCGACAGGGTATAGCAATCAGCCCCAGCATTTT.

The chain joins TRBV5-1 to TRBJ2-5; 10 bases agree with TRBD1. The germline V gene encodes CDR1 SGHRS and CDR2 YFSETQ. J was trimmed by 7 bases and V by 3 bases; bases with no gene match: 9. CDR3 length equals 15 residues. The CDR3 DNA reads as TGCGCCAGCAGCTCTTCCGGGACAGGGGATGGGACCCAGTACTTC. This sequence encodes CASSSSGTGDGTQYF.

There are a few counts of this clonotype. V gene TRBV7-9 combines with J gene TRBJ1-2; D uncertain. CDR3 length: 15 amino acids. With 7 bases removed from V and 4 bases from J, the gap between germline ends came to 19 bases. CDR1 is SEHNR, CDR2 FQNEAQ, per germline (reference sequence). CDR3 nucleotides: TGTGCCAGCACTCTCGGTCCCGATGCTGGCTATGGCTACACCTTC. Translated: CASTLGPDAGYGYTF. Based on the CDR3 plus reference TRBV7-9 and TRBJ1-2, the full variable domain is DTGVSQNPRHKITKRGQNVTFRCDPISEHNRLYWYRQTLGQGPEFLTYFQNEAQLEKSRLLSDRFSAERPKGSFSTLEIQRTEQGDSAMYLCASTLGPDAGYGYTFGSGTRLTVV.

CDR3 nucleotide sequence: TGCAGCTCGGGACAGGGAGAGTACAATGAGCAGTTCTTC. This codes for CSSGQGEYNEQFF. This sequence joins TRBV29-1 and TRBJ2-1; 9 nucleotides match TRBD1. The CDR3 extends over 13 amino acids. CDR1 is SQVTM, CDR2 ANQGSEA, per germline. V trimming: 8 bases; J trimming: 4 bases; junction bases outside the gene matches: 6.

This clonotype was picked up a small number of times. This rearrangement joins TRBV7-6 to TRBJ1-2; TRBD1 aligns across 9 bases. The CDR3 runs to 16 residues. The J segment lost 4 bases and the V segment lost 1 base, leaving 7 bases of the junction unmatched. Germline V lookup: CDR1 SGHVS, CDR2 FNYEAQ. The CDR3 nucleotides read TGTGCCAGCAGCTTAGGGGGACAGGGAACAGGCTATGGCTACACCTTC. This translates into CASSLGGQGTGYGYTF.

This clonotype was observed a handful of times. The chain recombines TRBV6-6 with TRBJ1-2; 11 bases agree with TRBD1. Trimming removed 6 bases from V and 4 bases from J; junction bases left unmatched: 10. The CDR3 is 16 residues long. In germline, CDR1 is MNHNY, CDR2 SVGAGI (reference sequence). CDR3 sequence: CASRAGQGDQVYGYTF. Here the CDR3 DNA reads TGTGCCAGCAGAGCGGGACAGGGGGACCAAGTCTATGGCTACACCTTC.

The chain joins TRBV6-2 or TRBV6-3 to TRBJ1-1; D remains unclear. CDR3 size: 13 residues. The germline CDR1 and CDR2 sequences are MNHEY and SVGEGT. V was pared by 3 bases and J by 4 bases, with 9 bases between. The CDR3 sequence is CASSYITVTEAFF. CDR3 sequence (DNA): TGTGCCAGCAGTTATATCACCGTCACTGAAGCTTTCTTT.

This chain links TRBV7-9 with TRBJ1-1, with a weak D call TRBD1 (6 bases). The CDR3 consists of 14 residues. Trimming removed 5 bases at V and 5 bases at J, with 15 bases between. The V gene's germline CDR1 is SEHNR and CDR2 FQNEAQ (reference sequence). The CDR3 is CASSPPEDSTEAFF. CDR3 DNA sequence: TGTGCCAGCAGCCCCCCCGAGGACAGTACTGAAGCTTTCTTT.

This clonotype turned up a few times. This chain links TRBV19 with TRBJ1-5; maybe TRBD1 (5 bases). Germline V gives CDR1 LNHDA, CDR2 SQIVND (reference sequence). This CDR3 spans 13 amino acids. Trimming shortened V by 10 bases and J by 3 bases, and 13 bases separated the two germline ends. The CDR3 reads CATNDRANQPQHF. CDR3 coding DNA: TGTGCCACCAACGACAGAGCCAATCAGCCCCAGCATTTT.

This clonotype was seen more than once but under ten times. V is TRBV3-1 and J is TRBJ1-1; weak D call: TRBD1 (5 bases). With 3 bases removed from V and 4 bases from J, the gap between germline ends came to 15 bases. The CDR3 covers 15 residues. Germline assignment: CDR1 LGHDT and CDR2 YNNKEL (reference sequence). The CDR3 DNA reads as TGTGCCAGCAGCCAGGACGGGGCTCGGGGCACTGAAGCTTTCTTT. Translation gives CASSQDGARGTEAFF. Together with reference TRBV3-1 and TRBJ1-1, the CDR3 gives the full variable domain: DTAVSQTPKYLVTQMGNDKSIKCEQNLGHDTMYWYKQDSKKFLKIMFSYNNKELIINETVPNRFSPKSPDKAHLNLHINSLELGDSAVYFCASSQDGARGTEAFFGQGTRLTVV.

A few counts support this clonotype. The chain has TRBV4-2 and TRBJ2-2; D remains ambiguous. The length of the CDR3 is 15 residues. Germline V lookup: CDR1 LGHNA, CDR2 YNFKEQ. V dropped 3 bases and J dropped 0 bases, with 8 bases sitting between them. The CDR3 sequence is CASSHGDTNTGELFF. The CDR3 DNA sequence: TGTGCCAGCAGCCACGGAGATACGAACACCGGGGAGCTGTTTTTT.

This clonotype occurred a few times. The gene calls are TRBV12-3 or TRBV12-4 and TRBJ1-2, with a possible D match to TRBD1 (6 bases). Between the trimmed V and J ends, which lost 3 bases and 8 bases, there was a span of 10 bases. This CDR3 is 12 amino acids long. The CDR3 reads CASSFRGAGYTF. The CDR3 nucleotides are TGTGCCAGCAGTTTCAGGGGCGCCGGCTACACCTTC.

The chain links TRBV5-1 to TRBJ2-3, with a weak D call TRBD1 (7 bases). The germline gives CDR1 SGHRS, CDR2 YFSETQ. The CDR3 is 15 amino acids. Trimming shortened V by 7 bases and J by 2 bases, and 17 bases separated the two germline ends. In nucleotides, the CDR3 is TGCGCCAGCGGAAGAACAGGGGAGGTCACAGATACGCAGTATTTT. It codes for CASGRTGEVTDTQYF. Drawing the rest from reference TRBV5-1 and TRBJ2-3, the complete variable domain is KAGVTQTPRYLIKTRGQQVTLSCSPISGHRSVSWYQQTPGQGLQFLFEYFSETQRNKGNFPGRFSGRQFSNSRSEMNVSTLELGDSALYLCASGRTGEVTDTQYFGPGTRLTVL.

This clonotype was counted between two and nine times. The chain recombines TRBV5-5 with TRBJ2-7; weak D call: TRBD1 (6 bases). V dropped 4 bases and J dropped 6 bases, with 26 bases sitting between them. Germline loops: CDR1 SGHKS, CDR2 YYEKEE (reference sequence). The CDR3 has 17 residues. This CDR3 reads CASSKSGTSIHGGEQYV. The DNA for the CDR3 is TGTGCCAGCAGCAAATCCGGGACATCCATCCACGGAGGCGAGCAGTACGTC.

This clonotype came up a few times. The gene calls are TRBV20-1 and TRBJ2-7; tentative D call: TRBD1 (7 bases). The CDR3 spans 13 residues. The V and J ends lost 1 base and 4 bases respectively, with 11 bases between them. Germline V gene lookup returns CDR1 DFQATT and CDR2 SNEGSKA (reference sequence). CDR3 sequence (DNA): TGCAGTGCTAGAGGTCAGGGGGGATACGAGCAGTACGTC. Protein: CSARGQGGYEQYV.

This clonotype showed up just a few times. The chain joins TRBV6-5 to TRBJ2-1, with TRBD2 as a possible D gene (6 bases). The germline V gene encodes CDR1 MNHEY and CDR2 SVGAGI. Between the trimmed V and J ends, which lost 7 bases and 1 base, there was a span of 17 bases. The CDR3 sequence is 16 residues long. The CDR3 spells CASTSLEGPSYNEQFF. The CDR3 bases are TGTGCCAGCACCTCCTTGGAGGGGCCTTCCTACAATGAGCAGTTCTTC.

There are a few counts of this clonotype. This chain links TRBV7-2 with TRBJ2-7; 7 bases map to TRBD2. After removal of 1 base from V and 2 bases from J, the junction contained 5 bases not matched to a gene. The CDR3 runs 15 residues. Germline CDR1 reads SGHTA; CDR2 reads FQGNSA. CDR3 protein: CASSLDGGGPYEQYF. CDR3 coding DNA: TGTGCCAGCAGCTTAGATGGCGGGGGTCCCTACGAGCAGTACTTC. Full variable domain (remainder filled in from reference TRBV7-2 and TRBJ2-7): GAGVSQSPSNKVTEKGKDVELRCDPISGHTALYWYRQSLGQGLEFLIYFQGNSAPDKSGLPSDRFSAERTGGSVSTLTIQRTQQEDSAVYLCASSLDGGGPYEQYFGPGTRLTVT.

This clonotype was counted a few times. The chain links TRBV9 to TRBJ2-3; 12 bases fit TRBD2. The CDR3 consists of 16 residues. Looked up from germline, CDR1 is SGDLS and CDR2 is YYNGEE. J was trimmed by 9 bases and V by 0 bases; bases with no gene match: 8. CDR3 DNA sequence: TGTGCCAGCAGCGTAGGACTAGCGGGGGCCGGGGGGACGCAGTATTTT. Protein: CASSVGLAGAGGTQYF.

This sequence joins TRBV7-8 and TRBJ2-1; D call uncertain. Trimming shortened V by 3 bases and J by 0 bases, and 9 bases separated the two germline ends. This CDR3 has 15 residues. Germline CDR1 and CDR2: SGHVS and FQNEAQ. Here the CDR3 reads CASSFSWSSYNEQFF. CDR3 DNA sequence: TGTGCCAGCAGCTTCTCCTGGAGCTCCTACAATGAGCAGTTCTTC. Full variable domain (missing parts from reference TRBV7-8 and TRBJ2-1): GAGVSQSPRYKVAKRGQDVALRCDPISGHVSLFWYQQALGQGPEFLTYFQNEAQLDKSGLPSDRFFAERPEGSVSTLKIQRTQQEDSAVYLCASSFSWSSYNEQFFGPGTRLTVL.

The V call is TRBV24-1, the J call TRBJ1-1, with D maybe TRBD1 (5 bases). The CDR3 consists of 13 residues. CDR1 is KGHDR and CDR2 is SFDVKD in the germline V gene. Trimming cost V 9 bases and J 4 bases, with 14 bases left between them. DNA for the CDR3: TGTGCCACCTCAAGGGGAAGCGGCACTGAAGCTTTCTTT. It yields the protein CATSRGSGTEAFF.

The CDR3 DNA sequence: TGTGCCAGCAGTTATACCCTATACGAGCAGTACGTC. It specifies CASSYTLYEQYV. The chain employs TRBV2 and TRBJ2-7; D not certain. Germline V gene sequence: CDR1 SNHLY, CDR2 FYNNEI. The V end was cut by 5 bases, the J end by 4 bases, with 9 bases between. The CDR3 loop spans 12 amino acids.

This clonotype was counted between two and nine times. The V call is TRBV29-1, the J call TRBJ1-1, with D possibly matching TRBD1 (6 bases). Trimming took 8 bases from V and 4 from J, leaving 17 bases between them. Germline V gene sequence: CDR1 SQVTM, CDR2 ANQGSEA. The CDR3 loop spans 13 amino acids. The CDR3 DNA is TGCAGCACTATCGAAACAGGGAGCACTGAAGCTTTCTTT. This codes for CSTIETGSTEAFF.

The CDR3 region is CASSLASGLFYEQFF. In nucleotides, the CDR3 is TGTGCCAGCAGCTTAGCTAGCGGGCTATTCTATGAGCAGTTCTTC. The chain combines TRBV7-2 with TRBJ2-1; 7 bases are a match to TRBD2. V lost 0 bases, J lost 8 bases, and 7 bases stayed unmatched. This CDR3 is 15 amino acids long. The germline CDR1 and CDR2 sequences are SGHTA and FQGNSA.

This clonotype has a handful of counts. The chain carries TRBV2 and TRBJ2-7, with a tentative D call TRBD2 (6 bases). Per germline, CDR1 SNHLY and CDR2 FYNNEI. The CDR3 sequence is 14 residues long. V shed 6 bases and J shed 2 bases, with 14 bases lying between them. As DNA, the CDR3 is TGTGCCAGCAGAGGCGGGACTTTCACCTACGAGCAGTACTTC. It encodes CASRGGTFTYEQYF.

V and J are TRBV29-1 and TRBJ2-1; possibly TRBD2 for D (6 bases). Deletions cut 4 bases from V and 0 bases from J, with 10 bases between. Germline loops: CDR1 SQVTM, CDR2 ANQGSEA. The CDR3 extends over 14 amino acids. CDR3 DNA sequence: TGCAGCGTTGGCCGGGACTTCTCCTACAATGAGCAGTTCTTC. It yields the protein CSVGRDFSYNEQFF.

This clonotype has a handful of counts. The chain carries TRBV5-6 and TRBJ2-7; D gene unclear. Germline values: CDR1 SGHDT, CDR2 YYEEEE. The CDR3 is 14 amino acids. Trimming cost V 3 bases and J 5 bases, with 15 bases left between them. CDR3 nucleotides: TGTGCCAGCAGCTATTGGCTGAACATCGACGAGCAGTACTTC. Its translation: CASSYWLNIDEQYF. Variable domain in full (rest from reference TRBV5-6 and TRBJ2-7): DAGVTQSPTHLIKTRGQQVTLRCSPKSGHDTVSWYQQALGQGPQFIFQYYEEEERQRGNFPDRFSGHQFPNYSSELNVNALLLGDSALYLCASSYWLNIDEQYFGPGTRLTVT.

CDR3 region: CASSLFGQGHYQPQHF. CDR3 coding DNA: TGTGCCAGCAGCTTATTTGGACAGGGGCATTATCAGCCCCAGCATTTT. The chain recombines TRBV7-3 with TRBJ1-5, with 9 bases matching TRBD1. The CDR3 totals 16 residues. Germline V lookup: CDR1 SGHTA, CDR2 FQGTGA. The ends lost 2 bases at V and 5 bases at J; junction bases unmatched: 7.